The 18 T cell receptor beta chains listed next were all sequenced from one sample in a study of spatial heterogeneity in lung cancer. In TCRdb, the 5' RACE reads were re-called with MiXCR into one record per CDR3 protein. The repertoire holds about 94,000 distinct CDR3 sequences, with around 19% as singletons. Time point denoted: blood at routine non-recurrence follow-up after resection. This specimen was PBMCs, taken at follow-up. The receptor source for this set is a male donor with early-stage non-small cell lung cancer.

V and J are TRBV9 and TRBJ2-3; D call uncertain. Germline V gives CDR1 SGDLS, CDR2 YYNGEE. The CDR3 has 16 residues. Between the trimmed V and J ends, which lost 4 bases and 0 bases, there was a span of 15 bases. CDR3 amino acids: CASSILDESSTDTQYF. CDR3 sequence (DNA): TGTGCCAGCAGCATCCTGGACGAATCTAGCACAGATACGCAGTATTTT. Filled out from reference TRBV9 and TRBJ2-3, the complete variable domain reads DSGVTQTPKHLITATGQRVTLRCSPRSGDLSVYWYQQSLDQGLQFLIQYYNGEERAKGNILERFSAQQFPDLHSELNLSSLELGDSALYFCASSILDESSTDTQYFGPGTRLTVL.

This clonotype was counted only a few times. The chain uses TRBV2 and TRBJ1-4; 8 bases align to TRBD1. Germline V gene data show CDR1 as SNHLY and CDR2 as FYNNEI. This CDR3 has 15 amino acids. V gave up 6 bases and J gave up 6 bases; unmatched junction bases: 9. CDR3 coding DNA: TGTGCCAGCAGGGGAACCGGGACAGGAGATGAAAAACTGTTTTTT. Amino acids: CASRGTGTGDEKLFF.

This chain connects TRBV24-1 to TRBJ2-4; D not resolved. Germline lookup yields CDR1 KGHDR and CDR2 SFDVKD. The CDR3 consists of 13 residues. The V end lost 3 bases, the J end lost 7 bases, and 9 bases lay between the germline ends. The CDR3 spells CATSDDVSNIQYF. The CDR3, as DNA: TGTGCCACCAGTGATGACGTCTCCAACATTCAGTACTTC.

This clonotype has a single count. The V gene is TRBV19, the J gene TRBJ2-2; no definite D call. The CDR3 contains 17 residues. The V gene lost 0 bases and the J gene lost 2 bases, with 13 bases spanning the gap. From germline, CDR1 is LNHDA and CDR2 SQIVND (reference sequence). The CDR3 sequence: CASSIDNRGSNTGELFF. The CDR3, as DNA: TGTGCCAGTAGTATAGATAACAGAGGCTCCAACACCGGGGAGCTGTTTTTT.

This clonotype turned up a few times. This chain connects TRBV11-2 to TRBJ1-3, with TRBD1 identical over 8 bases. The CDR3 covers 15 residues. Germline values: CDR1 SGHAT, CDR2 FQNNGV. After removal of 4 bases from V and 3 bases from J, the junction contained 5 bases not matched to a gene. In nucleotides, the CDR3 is TGTGCCAGCAGCTCCGGGACAGGACTTGGAAACACCATATATTTT. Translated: CASSSGTGLGNTIYF.

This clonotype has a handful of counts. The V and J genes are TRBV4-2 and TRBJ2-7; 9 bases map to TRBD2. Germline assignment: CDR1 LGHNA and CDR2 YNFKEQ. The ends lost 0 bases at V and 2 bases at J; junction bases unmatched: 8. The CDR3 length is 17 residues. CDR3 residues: CASSQDPAAGGTYEQYF. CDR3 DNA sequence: TGTGCCAGCAGCCAAGATCCCGCAGCGGGAGGTACCTACGAGCAGTACTTC.

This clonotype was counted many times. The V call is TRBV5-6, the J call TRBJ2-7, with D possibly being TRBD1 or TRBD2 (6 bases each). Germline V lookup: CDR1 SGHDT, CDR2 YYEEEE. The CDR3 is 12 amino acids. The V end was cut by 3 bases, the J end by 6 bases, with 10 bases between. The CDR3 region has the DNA TGTGCCAGCAGCTGGAGGGGGGCCGAGCAGTACGTC. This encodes CASSWRGAEQYV.

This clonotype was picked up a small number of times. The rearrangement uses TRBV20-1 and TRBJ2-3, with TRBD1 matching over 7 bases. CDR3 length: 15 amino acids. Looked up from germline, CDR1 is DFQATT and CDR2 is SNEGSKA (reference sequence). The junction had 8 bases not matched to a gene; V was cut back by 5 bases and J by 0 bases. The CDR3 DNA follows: TGCAGTGCTGGTGTAGGGGGCGCTAGCACAGATACGCAGTATTTT. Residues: CSAGVGGASTDTQYF.

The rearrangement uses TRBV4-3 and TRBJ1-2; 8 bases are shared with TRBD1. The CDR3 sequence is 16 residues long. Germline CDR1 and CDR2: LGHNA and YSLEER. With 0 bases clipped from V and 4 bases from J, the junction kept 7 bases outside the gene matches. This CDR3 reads CASSQEIHRGSYGYTF. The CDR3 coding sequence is TGCGCCAGCAGCCAAGAAATCCACAGGGGGTCCTATGGCTACACCTTC.

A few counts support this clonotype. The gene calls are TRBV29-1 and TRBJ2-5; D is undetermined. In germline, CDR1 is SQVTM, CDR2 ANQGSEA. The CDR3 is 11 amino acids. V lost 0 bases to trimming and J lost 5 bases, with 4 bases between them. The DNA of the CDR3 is TGCAGCGTTGAAGATTGGGAGACCCAGTACTTC. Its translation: CSVEDWETQYF.

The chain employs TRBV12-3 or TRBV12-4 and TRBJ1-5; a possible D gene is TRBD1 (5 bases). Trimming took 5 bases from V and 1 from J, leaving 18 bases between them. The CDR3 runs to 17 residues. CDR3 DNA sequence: TGTGCCAGCAGTCCCTTATATCAAGGGGCGAGCAATCAGCCCCAGCATTTT. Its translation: CASSPLYQGASNQPQHF.

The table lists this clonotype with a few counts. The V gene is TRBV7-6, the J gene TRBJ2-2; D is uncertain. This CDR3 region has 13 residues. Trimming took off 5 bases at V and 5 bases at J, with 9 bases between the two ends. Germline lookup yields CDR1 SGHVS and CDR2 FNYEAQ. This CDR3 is CASSATETGELFF. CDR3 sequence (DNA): TGTGCCAGCAGCGCAACGGAAACCGGGGAGCTGTTTTTT.

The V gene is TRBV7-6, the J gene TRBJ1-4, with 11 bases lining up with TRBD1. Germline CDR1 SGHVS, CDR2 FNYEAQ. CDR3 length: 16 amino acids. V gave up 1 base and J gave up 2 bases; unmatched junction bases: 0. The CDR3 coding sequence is TGTGCCAGCAGCTTAGGGACAGGGGGCACTAATGAAAAACTGTTTTTT. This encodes CASSLGTGGTNEKLFF.

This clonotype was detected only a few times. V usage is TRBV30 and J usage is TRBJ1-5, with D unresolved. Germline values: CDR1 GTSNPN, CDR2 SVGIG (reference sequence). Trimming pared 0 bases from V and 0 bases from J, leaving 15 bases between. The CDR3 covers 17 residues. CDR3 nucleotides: TGTGCCTGGAGTGTTTCTAAAACTCCCTATAGCAATCAGCCCCAGCATTTT. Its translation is CAWSVSKTPYSNQPQHF.

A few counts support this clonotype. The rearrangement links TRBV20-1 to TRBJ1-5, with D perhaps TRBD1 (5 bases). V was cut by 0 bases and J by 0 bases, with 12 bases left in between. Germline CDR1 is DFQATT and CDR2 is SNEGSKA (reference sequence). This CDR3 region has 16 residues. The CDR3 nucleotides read TGCAGTGCTAGAGATGGGGCGTTTGGTAGCAATCAGCCCCAGCATTTT. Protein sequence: CSARDGAFGSNQPQHF.

The CDR3 protein is CASSATGGRQPQHF. CDR3 nucleotide sequence: TGTGCCAGCAGCGCAACAGGGGGCAGACAGCCCCAGCATTTT. V usage is TRBV2 and J usage is TRBJ1-5; 9 bases match TRBD1. This CDR3 is built from 14 residues. Germline V gives CDR1 SNHLY, CDR2 FYNNEI. V was clipped by 6 bases and J by 7 bases; unmatched bases: 7. Full variable domain (rest looked up from reference TRBV2 and TRBJ1-5): EPEVTQTPSHQVTQMGQEVILRCVPISNHLYFYWYRQILGQKVEFLVSFYNNEISEKSEIFDDQFSVERPDGSNFTLKIRSTKLEDSAMYFCASSATGGRQPQHFGDGTRLSIL.

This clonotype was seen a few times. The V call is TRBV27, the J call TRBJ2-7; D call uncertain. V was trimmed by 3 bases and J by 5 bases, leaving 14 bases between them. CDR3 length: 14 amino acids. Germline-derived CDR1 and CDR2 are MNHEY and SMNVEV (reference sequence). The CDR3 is CASSFLDNRDEQYF. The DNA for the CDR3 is TGTGCCAGCAGTTTCCTAGACAACCGGGACGAGCAGTACTTC.

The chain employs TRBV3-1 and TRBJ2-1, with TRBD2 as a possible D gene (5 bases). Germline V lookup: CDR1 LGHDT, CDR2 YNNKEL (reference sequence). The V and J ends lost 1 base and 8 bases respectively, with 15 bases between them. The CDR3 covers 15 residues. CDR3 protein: CASSQGTAAVHEQFF. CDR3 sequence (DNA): TGTGCCAGCAGCCAAGGGACTGCAGCAGTCCATGAGCAGTTCTTC.